This TCR beta chain was recovered during a study of OX40 agonist ivuxolimab in advanced cancers. This CDR3 region has 18 residues. Sequenced by immunoSEQ multiplex PCR; TCRdb stores in-frame clones only, minus some. The table has some 50,000 clones, around 87% seen once. The sequencing used CD4+ or CD8+ T cells sorted from blood, collected in a trial of the OX40 agonist ivuxolimab. The chain employs TRBV21-1 and TRBJ2-7; TRBD2 is taken as the D call from the table, unchecked against the DNA. TRBV21-1 is marked as a pseudogene. This receptor was identified in an adult with an advanced solid tumor such as melanoma, head and neck, liver or kidney cancer. The CDR3 sequence is CASSSPCSGGLSFYEQYF. DNA of the CDR3: TGTGCCAGCAGCTCTCCTTGTAGCGGGGGGCTTTCTTTCTACGAGCAGTACTTC.